This entry lists 30 T cell receptor beta chains sequenced from one sample in a study of blood T cell repertoires in COVID-19. Using immunoSEQ multiplex PCR, the repertoire was profiled, and TCRdb retains in-frame clones only, with some absent. This sample has over 250,000 clones, with 88% found just once. Sequencing was carried out using peripheral blood. Receptor source: a man aged 55 to 70 who had recovered from COVID-19.

V is TRBV3-1 (or the pseudogene TRBV3-2) and J is TRBJ2-2, with 7 bases fitting TRBD1. The germline V gene has CDR1 LGHDT and CDR2 YNNKEL (reference sequence). This CDR3 has 15 amino acids. J gave up 2 bases and V 4 bases, and 4 bases lay outside the gene matches. The CDR3 reads CASSLGTANTGELFF. The CDR3 DNA reads TGTGCCAGCAGCCTTGGGACAGCCAACACCGGGGAGCTGTTTTTT.

This rearrangement joins TRBV18 to TRBJ2-7; tentative D call: TRBD1 (6 bases). V was cut by 4 bases and J by 0 bases, with 10 bases left in between. CDR1 and CDR2 from the germline V gene are KGHSH and LQKENI. This CDR3 spans 14 amino acids. The CDR3 DNA reads TGTGCCAGCTCACAAGGGACACACTCCTACGAGCAGTACTTC. Encoded protein: CASSQGTHSYEQYF.

This rearrangement joins TRBV6-5 to TRBJ2-7, with D perhaps matching TRBD1 (5 bases). In germline, CDR1 is MNHEY, CDR2 SVGAGI. V was trimmed by 0 bases and J by 3 bases, leaving 12 bases between them. CDR3 length: 15 amino acids. The CDR3 nucleotides read TGTGCCAGCAGTTACTCGACACAGGCCCACTACGAGCAGTACTTC. It specifies CASSYSTQAHYEQYF.

The chain combines TRBV19 with TRBJ1-5; TRBD1 might be the D (6 bases). The V and J ends lost 6 bases and 2 bases respectively, with 11 bases between them. Germline-derived CDR1 and CDR2 are LNHDA and SQIVND (reference sequence). This CDR3 has 14 residues. CDR3 sequence reads: CASRSRGGNQPQHF. CDR3 bases: TGTGCCAGTAGATCCAGGGGAGGCAATCAGCCCCAGCATTTT.

CDR3 residues: CASSPRQERLRNYGYTF. CDR3 sequence (DNA): TGTGCCAGCAGTCCCAGACAGGAAAGATTAAGAAACTATGGCTACACCTTC. V and J are TRBV6-6 and TRBJ1-2; D is possibly TRBD1 (6 bases). The CDR3 contains 17 residues. From germline, CDR1 is MNHNY and CDR2 SVGAGI (reference sequence). The V end was cut by 5 bases, the J end by 2 bases, with 21 bases between.

The chain is built from TRBV4-2 and TRBJ1-1; D not certain. Germline V gene sequence: CDR1 LGHNA, CDR2 YNFKEQ. The germline V and J ends were trimmed by 0 bases and 6 bases, with 11 bases remaining between them. There are 14 residues in the CDR3. CDR3 amino acids: CASSQDAGEPEAFF. The CDR3 DNA reads as TGTGCCAGCAGCCAAGATGCCGGGGAGCCTGAAGCTTTCTTT.

The chain links TRBV6-5 to TRBJ1-5; 8 nucleotides match TRBD1. CDR3 length: 14 residues. The germline CDR1 and CDR2 sequences are MNHEY and SVGAGI. J lost 4 bases, V lost 5 bases, and 4 bases had no gene match. CDR3 DNA sequence: TGTGCCAGCAGTAGGGACAGGATAAATCAGCCCCAGCATTTT. It yields the protein CASSRDRINQPQHF.

The V and J genes are TRBV9 and TRBJ1-3; perhaps TRBD1 as D (6 bases). From germline, CDR1 is SGDLS and CDR2 YYNGEE. V gave up 2 bases and J gave up 0 bases, with 15 bases separating them. The CDR3 is 17 amino acids. The CDR3 protein is CASSVWDTVYSGNTIYF. CDR3 in DNA: TGTGCCAGCAGCGTGTGGGACACAGTCTACTCTGGAAACACCATATATTTT. The whole variable domain, remainder taken from reference TRBV9 and TRBJ1-3, is DSGVTQTPKHLITATGQRVTLRCSPRSGDLSVYWYQQSLDQGLQFLIQYYNGEERAKGNILERFSAQQFPDLHSELNLSSLELGDSALYFCASSVWDTVYSGNTIYFGEGSWLTVV.

The chain links TRBV10-3 to TRBJ1-2; weak D call: TRBD1 (6 bases). V was shortened by 0 bases and J by 8 bases, with 13 bases between the two germline ends. The CDR3 consists of 14 residues. Germline values: CDR1 ENHRY, CDR2 SYGVKD. The CDR3 coding sequence is TGTGCCATCAGTGAGTCTCAGGGGATCTACGGCTACACCTTC. It yields the protein CAISESQGIYGYTF.

V is TRBV19 and J is TRBJ2-5; maybe TRBD2 (7 bases). Germline CDR1 and CDR2: LNHDA and SQIVND (reference sequence). The germline V and J ends were trimmed by 7 bases and 4 bases, with 19 bases remaining between them. The CDR3 runs to 15 residues. The CDR3 DNA follows: TGTGCCAGTACGCTTCGTACAGGGAGGGGAGAGACCCAGTACTTC. Translation gives CASTLRTGRGETQYF. Filled out from reference TRBV19 and TRBJ2-5, the complete variable domain reads DGGITQSPKYLFRKEGQNVTLSCEQNLNHDAMYWYRQDPGQGLRLIYYSQIVNDFQKGDIAEGYSVSREKKESFPLTVTSAQKNPTAFYLCASTLRTGRGETQYFGPGTRLLVL.

A remark on this clone: Different DNA sequences within this sample yield the same CDR3. The chain carries TRBV18 and TRBJ1-1, with D tentatively TRBD1 (6 bases). This CDR3 spans 14 amino acids. The V and J ends lost 3 bases and 0 bases respectively, with 8 bases between them. The germline CDR1 and CDR2 sequences are KGHSH and LQKENI. CDR3 residues: CASSPQGLNTEAFF. CDR3 sequence (DNA): TGTGCCAGCTCACCCCAGGGGTTGAACACTGAAGCTTTCTTT. Together with reference TRBV18 and TRBJ1-1, the CDR3 gives the full variable domain: NAGVMQNPRHLVRRRGQEARLRCSPMKGHSHVYWYRQLPEEGLKFMVYLQKENIIDESGMPKERFSAEFPKEGPSILRIQQVVRGDSAAYFCASSPQGLNTEAFFGQGTRLTVV.

V is TRBV5-1 and J is TRBJ2-1; TRBD2 aligns across 7 bases. The trim removed 4 bases at V and 6 bases at J, leaving 13 bases unmatched. The CDR3 loop spans 16 amino acids. The germline CDR1 and CDR2 sequences are SGHRS and YFSETQ. CDR3 loop: CASSPMASSGVNEQFF. The DNA for the CDR3 is TGCGCCAGCAGCCCGATGGCAAGCAGCGGGGTCAATGAGCAGTTCTTC.

A few counts support this clone. The V and J genes are TRBV5-1 and TRBJ2-1; 8 nucleotides agree with TRBD2. Germline trimming cut 2 bases from V and 4 bases from J; bases unmatched to any gene: 11. Per germline, CDR1 SGHRS and CDR2 YFSETQ. The CDR3 is 17 amino acids. The CDR3 region has the DNA TGCGCCAGCAGCTTCCCGGGGGGGCAGATGACTTACAATGAGCAGTTCTTC. Amino acid sequence: CASSFPGGQMTYNEQFF.

This clone appeared once. The chain joins TRBV7-9 to TRBJ1-2; 10 positions match TRBD1. The trim removed 5 bases at V and 4 bases at J, leaving 4 bases unmatched. The CDR3 extends over 14 amino acids. In germline, CDR1 is SEHNR, CDR2 FQNEAQ (reference sequence). DNA for the CDR3: TGTGCCAGCAGCCCGGGACAGGGGCTCTATGGCTACACCTTC. As protein: CASSPGQGLYGYTF.

The chain carries TRBV7-9 and TRBJ2-6; D is unclear. The germline gives CDR1 SEHNR, CDR2 FQNEAQ (reference sequence). With 5 bases removed from V and 4 bases from J, the gap between germline ends came to 6 bases. The CDR3 extends over 13 amino acids. The CDR3 is CASSTSGANVLTF. CDR3 in DNA: TGTGCCAGCAGCACATCCGGGGCCAACGTCCTGACTTTC.

The chain links TRBV9 to TRBJ2-7, with D perhaps TRBD1 (6 bases). This CDR3 is built from 17 residues. The V end lost 4 bases, the J end lost 2 bases, and 22 bases lay between the germline ends. CDR1 is SGDLS, CDR2 YYNGEE, per germline. CDR3 DNA sequence: TGTGCCAGCAGCTCAGAAGGGGCCACAGGGATCACCTACGAGCAGTACTTC. Translating gives CASSSEGATGITYEQYF.

The J gene is TRBJ1-5, the V gene TRBV10-2, with 7 bases aligning to TRBD1. The length of the CDR3 is 14 residues. V lost 3 bases to trimming and J lost 6 bases; unmatched junction nucleotides: 5. From germline, CDR1 is WSHSY and CDR2 SAAADI. CDR3 nucleotide sequence: TGCGCCAGCAGTGACAGGGGGTCAGGTCAGCCCCAGCATTTT. It encodes CASSDRGSGQPQHF.

V is TRBV7-9 and J is TRBJ1-3; D is uncertain. CDR1 and CDR2 from the germline V gene are SEHNR and FQNEAQ (reference sequence). The germline V and J ends were trimmed by 5 bases and 2 bases, with 16 bases remaining between them. The CDR3 spans 16 residues. The CDR3 here is CASSPGLGNPGNTIYF. DNA of the CDR3: TGTGCCAGCAGCCCGGGATTAGGTAACCCTGGAAACACCATATATTTT.

The rearrangement links TRBV3-1 (or the pseudogene TRBV3-2) to TRBJ2-1; TRBD1 is a possible D gene (5 bases). This CDR3 spans 17 amino acids. The germline V and J ends were trimmed by 4 bases and 7 bases, with 23 bases remaining between them. Germline V lookup: CDR1 LGHDT, CDR2 YNNKEL (reference sequence). The chain's CDR3 is CASSRYYILGQLNEQFF. The CDR3 nucleotides are TGTGCCAGCAGCCGCTACTATATCCTCGGACAACTGAATGAGCAGTTCTTC.

The chain employs TRBV11-2 and TRBJ1-1, with D possibly TRBD1 on 6 matching bases. The CDR3 runs to 17 residues. V was pared by 8 bases and J by 3 bases, with 25 bases between. Germline assignment: CDR1 SGHAT and CDR2 FQNNGV. CDR3 in amino acids: CASFGGLGARSYTEAFF. The CDR3 DNA reads as TGTGCCAGCTTCGGCGGTCTGGGGGCAAGGTCGTACACTGAAGCTTTCTTT. The variable domain in full, completed from reference TRBV11-2 and TRBJ1-1, reads EAGVAQSPRYKIIEKRQSVAFWCNPISGHATLYWYQQILGQGPKLLIQFQNNGVVDDSQLPKDRFSAERLKGVDSTLKIQPAKLEDSAVYLCASFGGLGARSYTEAFFGQGTRLTVV.

The rearrangement joins TRBV2 to TRBJ1-4; D remains ambiguous. Germline-derived CDR1 and CDR2 are SNHLY and FYNNEI. Trimming stripped 7 bases from V and 3 bases from J, with 9 bases between. The CDR3 spans 13 residues. Here the CDR3 reads CASISEANEKLFF. The CDR3 DNA is TGTGCCAGCATTTCTGAGGCTAATGAAAAACTGTTTTTT.

The rearrangement uses TRBV24-1 and TRBJ2-1; a weak D match, TRBD2 (6 bases). Germline V gene sequence: CDR1 KGHDR, CDR2 SFDVKD. V gave up 3 bases and J gave up 0 bases, with 8 bases separating them. The CDR3 has 15 amino acids. The CDR3 region is CATSDPGSSYNEQFF. The CDR3 DNA reads TGTGCCACCAGTGATCCCGGGAGCTCCTACAATGAGCAGTTCTTC.

This clone was seen a single time. The chain carries TRBV9 and TRBJ1-1; D is uncertain. Trimming pared 5 bases from V and 1 base from J, leaving 9 bases between. The CDR3 consists of 13 residues. Looked up from germline, CDR1 is SGDLS and CDR2 is YYNGEE. DNA for the CDR3: TGTGCCAGCAGTTTCGACACGAACACTGAAGCTTTCTTT. As protein: CASSFDTNTEAFF.

The V gene is TRBV7-9, the J gene TRBJ2-5; TRBD1 is a possible D gene (6 bases). Germline V gene sequence: CDR1 SEHNR, CDR2 FQNEAQ (reference sequence). The CDR3 spans 16 residues. V was trimmed by 4 bases and J by 5 bases, leaving 20 bases between them. DNA for the CDR3: TGTGCCAGCAGCTCGCGAGGGTTGGGGGCTGGTGAGACCCAGTACTTC. This gives the protein CASSSRGLGAGETQYF.

The chain couples TRBV7-3 to TRBJ1-4; 9 bases line up with TRBD1. V trimming: 5 bases; J trimming: 8 bases; junction bases outside the gene matches: 9. CDR3 length: 15 amino acids. The V gene's germline CDR1 is SGHTA and CDR2 FQGTGA. In DNA, the CDR3 is TGTGCCAGCAGCGTCTGGGACAGGGAACGGGAAAAACTGTTTTTT. Protein sequence: CASSVWDREREKLFF. Filled out from reference TRBV7-3 and TRBJ1-4, the complete variable domain reads GAGVSQTPSNKVTEKGKYVELRCDPISGHTALYWYRQSLGQGPEFLIYFQGTGAADDSGLPNDRFFAVRPEGSVSTLKIQRTERGDSAVYLCASSVWDREREKLFFGSGTQLSVL.

This clone was seen only once. The gene calls are TRBV5-1 and TRBJ2-7; no reliable D call. Trimming cost V 1 base and J 2 bases, with 13 bases left between them. This CDR3 has 15 amino acids. Germline V lookup: CDR1 SGHRS, CDR2 YFSETQ. CDR3 residues: CASSLTTATAYEQYF. The CDR3 DNA reads TGCGCCAGCAGCTTGACAACAGCAACAGCCTACGAGCAGTACTTC.

The chain employs TRBV30 and TRBJ1-5; maybe TRBD1 (6 bases). The V end lost 1 base, the J end lost 0 bases, and 16 bases lay between the germline ends. Germline CDR1 and CDR2: GTSNPN and SVGIG (reference sequence). CDR3 length equals 17 residues. CDR3 nucleotide sequence: TGTGCCTGGAGTGACCGACAGGTCCCCCTTAGCAATCAGCCCCAGCATTTT. Encoded protein: CAWSDRQVPLSNQPQHF.

The chain recombines TRBV3-1 (or the pseudogene TRBV3-2) with TRBJ2-3; 8 bases align to TRBD1. V lost 1 base and J lost 1; bases outside the gene matches: 4. CDR1 is LGHDT, CDR2 YNNKEL, per germline (reference sequence). The CDR3 contains 16 residues. The CDR3 region has the DNA TGTGCCAGCAGCCAAGTGACAGGGGTTGGCACAGATACGCAGTATTTT. This translates into CASSQVTGVGTDTQYF.

The V call is TRBV18, the J call TRBJ2-1; unclear D gene. The length of the CDR3 is 13 residues. Germline CDR1 reads KGHSH; CDR2 reads LQKENI. Trimming took off 0 bases at V and 7 bases at J, with 7 bases between the two ends. CDR3 sequence: CASSPPSTNEQFF. The DNA of the CDR3 is TGTGCCAGCTCACCACCTTCAACAAATGAGCAGTTCTTC.

The genes are TRBV5-1 and TRBJ2-3; no firm D call. CDR3 size: 15 residues. V lost 0 bases and J 0 bases, leaving 8 bases between the germline ends. Germline V gene lookup returns CDR1 SGHRS and CDR2 YFSETQ. The CDR3 loop reads CASSLDVTSTDTQYF. The DNA for the CDR3 is TGCGCCAGCAGCTTGGACGTTACTAGCACAGATACGCAGTATTTT.